This T cell receptor (beta chain) was profiled in a study of CD4 T cells in relation to SARS-CoV-2 and coronaviruses. Study-level points and caveats: SARS-CoV-2-driven expansion was significantly weaker in crossreactive than monoreactive clones.

J gave up 0 bases and V 4 bases, and 4 bases lay outside the gene matches. CDR1 SGHNT and CDR2 YYREEE come from the germline V gene (reference sequence). This CDR3 is built from 16 residues. The unexposed donors gave CD4+ T cells in 2011-2018, prior to COVID-19. Naive and memory CD4+ T cells came from enriched cryopreserved PBMCs. Naive and memory CD4+ T cell DNA was deep-sequenced without culture. Profiled with immunoSEQ multiplex PCR; TCRdb holds only in-frame clones, not every one. The sample includes some 64,000 clones, 94% seen only once; the top ten take 0.13% to 0.15%. With respect to this clone: Its antigen remains unidentified.

The sequence was collected from a human donor in good health. V usage is TRBV5-4 and J usage is TRBJ2-7, with TRBD2 identical over 13 bases. The sample was naive CD4+ T cells from PBMCs. Subset noted: naive CD4+ T cells isolated by negative enrichment. CDR3 nucleotides: TGTGCCAGCAGCCAAGGACTAGCGGGAGTCTCCTACGAGCAGTACTTC. As protein: CASSQGLAGVSYEQYF.